This T cell receptor beta chain is from a study of T-cell reconstitution after alpha-beta-depleted transplantation in children listed by TCRdb under 2016. Looking at the study overall: Using TCR repertoire profiling, the study quantitatively followed how T-cell immune reconstitution unfolded in children after TCRalphabeta/CD19-depleted allogeneic hematopoietic cell transplantation.

The germline V gene specifies SGDLS as CDR1 and YYNGEE as CDR2. V is shortened by 0 bases, J by 0 bases, and the region joining them spans 7 bases. The cysteine opens and the phenylalanine closes a CDR3 of 14 amino acids. Left in the record is the CDR3 DNA by itself, 42 bases read in frame from the first base. With respect to this clonotype: Its recognized antigen is unknown. Base qualities are not at hand, and no much larger clone is one base apart.

The receptor library was made with PCR. Sequencing was performed on an Illumina HiSeq 2500. To normalize quantification of the TCRbeta repertoire, the TCR libraries were built with molecular barcoding that relied on unique molecular identifiers. TCRdb redid the processing of the public reads, applying fastp at Q25 and MiXCR, and retained in-frame beta chains. CDR3 protein duplicates are merged, each entry listing the most common genes and DNA. The sample table shows approximately 91,000 distinct CDR3 sequences, and 7% to 9% are seen once. Of the sample, 5.5% to 8.5% is held by the ten largest clones.

This chain joins TRBV9 to TRBJ2-7; the D gene is not confidently resolved. This material consisted of PBMCs from the stem cell graft donor, taken from the stem cell graft. The receptor was derived from a human donor who donated a stem cell graft to a child with congenital amegakaryocytic thrombocytopenia. The CDR3 has the sequence CASSVGTNSYEQYF. The bases read TGTGCCAGCAGCGTAGGAACTAACTCCTACGAGCAGTACTTC.